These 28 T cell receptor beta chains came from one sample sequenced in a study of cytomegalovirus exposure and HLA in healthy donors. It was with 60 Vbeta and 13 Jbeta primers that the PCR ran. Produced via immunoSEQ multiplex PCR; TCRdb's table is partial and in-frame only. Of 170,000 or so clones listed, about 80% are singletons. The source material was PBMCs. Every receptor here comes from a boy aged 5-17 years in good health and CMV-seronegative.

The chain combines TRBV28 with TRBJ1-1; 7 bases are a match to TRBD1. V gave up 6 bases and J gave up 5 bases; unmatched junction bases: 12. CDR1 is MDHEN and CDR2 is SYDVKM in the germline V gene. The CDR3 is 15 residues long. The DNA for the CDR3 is TGTGCCAGCAGGCCTATACGAGGGGGCCGGACTGAAGCTTTCTTT. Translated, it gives CASRPIRGGRTEAFF.

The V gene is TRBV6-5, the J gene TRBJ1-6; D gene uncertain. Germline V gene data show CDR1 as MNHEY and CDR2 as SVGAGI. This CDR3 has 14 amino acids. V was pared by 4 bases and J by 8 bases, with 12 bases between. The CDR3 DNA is TGTGCCAGCAGTTCAGGTCTCTCTGATTCACCCCTCCACTTT. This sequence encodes CASSSGLSDSPLHF.

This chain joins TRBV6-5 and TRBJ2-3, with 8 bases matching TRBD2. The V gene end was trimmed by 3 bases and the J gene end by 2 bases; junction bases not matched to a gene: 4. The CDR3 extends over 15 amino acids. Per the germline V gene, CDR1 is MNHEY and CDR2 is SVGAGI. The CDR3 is CASSYGTRDTDTQYF. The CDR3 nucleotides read TGTGCCAGCAGTTATGGGACTAGAGACACAGATACGCAGTATTTT.

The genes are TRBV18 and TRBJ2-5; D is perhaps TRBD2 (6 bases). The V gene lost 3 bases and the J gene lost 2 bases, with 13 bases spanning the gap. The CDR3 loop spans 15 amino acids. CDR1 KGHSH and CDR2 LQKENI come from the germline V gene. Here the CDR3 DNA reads TGTGCCAGCTCACCGGGGCGGGACGGACAAGAGACCCAGTACTTC. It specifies CASSPGRDGQETQYF.

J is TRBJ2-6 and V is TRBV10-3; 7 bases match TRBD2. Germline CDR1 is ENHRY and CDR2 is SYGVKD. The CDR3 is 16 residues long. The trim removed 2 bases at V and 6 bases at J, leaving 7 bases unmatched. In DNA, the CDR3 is TGTGCCATCAGTGAGGGTTTTCGGGGGGAGGCCAACGTCCTGACTTTC. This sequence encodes CAISEGFRGEANVLTF.

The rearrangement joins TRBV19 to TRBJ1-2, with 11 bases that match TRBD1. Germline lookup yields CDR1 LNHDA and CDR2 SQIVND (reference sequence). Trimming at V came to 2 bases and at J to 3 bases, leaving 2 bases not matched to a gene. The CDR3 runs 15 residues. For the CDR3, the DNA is TGTGCCAGTAGTATAAGGGGACAGGGGGACTATGGCTACACCTTC. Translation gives CASSIRGQGDYGYTF.

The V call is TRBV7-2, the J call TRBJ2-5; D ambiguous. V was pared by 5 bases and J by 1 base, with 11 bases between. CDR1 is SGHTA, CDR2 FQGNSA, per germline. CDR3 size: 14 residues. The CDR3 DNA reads TGTGCCAGCAGCCCGAGCTCGAGCCAAGAGACCCAGTACTTC. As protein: CASSPSSSQETQYF. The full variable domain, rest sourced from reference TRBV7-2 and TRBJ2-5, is GAGVSQSPSNKVTEKGKDVELRCDPISGHTALYWYRQSLGQGLEFLIYFQGNSAPDKSGLPSDRFSAERTGGSVSTLTIQRTQQEDSAVYLCASSPSSSQETQYFGPGTRLLVL.

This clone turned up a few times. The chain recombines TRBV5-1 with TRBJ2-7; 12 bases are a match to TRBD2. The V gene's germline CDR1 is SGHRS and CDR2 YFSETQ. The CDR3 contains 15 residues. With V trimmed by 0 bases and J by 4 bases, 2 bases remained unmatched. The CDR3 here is CASSLELAGGYEQYF. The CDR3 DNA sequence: TGCGCCAGCAGCTTGGAACTAGCGGGGGGTTACGAGCAGTACTTC.

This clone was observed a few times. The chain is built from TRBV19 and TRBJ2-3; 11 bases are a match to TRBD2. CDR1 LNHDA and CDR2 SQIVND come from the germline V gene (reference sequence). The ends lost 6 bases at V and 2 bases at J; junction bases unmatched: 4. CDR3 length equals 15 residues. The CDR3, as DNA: TGTGCCAGTAGCTTAGCGGGAGGGACCACAGATACGCAGTATTTT. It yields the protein CASSLAGGTTDTQYF. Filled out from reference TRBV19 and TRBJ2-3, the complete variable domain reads DGGITQSPKYLFRKEGQNVTLSCEQNLNHDAMYWYRQDPGQGLRLIYYSQIVNDFQKGDIAEGYSVSREKKESFPLTVTSAQKNPTAFYLCASSLAGGTTDTQYFGPGTRLTVL.

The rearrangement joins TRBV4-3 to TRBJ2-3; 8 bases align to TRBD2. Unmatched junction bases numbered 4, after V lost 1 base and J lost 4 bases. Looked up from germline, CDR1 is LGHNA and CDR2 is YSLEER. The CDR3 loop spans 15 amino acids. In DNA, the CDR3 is TGCGCCAGCAGCCAAGCGGGAGGGCCCTCAGATACGCAGTATTTT. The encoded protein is CASSQAGGPSDTQYF.

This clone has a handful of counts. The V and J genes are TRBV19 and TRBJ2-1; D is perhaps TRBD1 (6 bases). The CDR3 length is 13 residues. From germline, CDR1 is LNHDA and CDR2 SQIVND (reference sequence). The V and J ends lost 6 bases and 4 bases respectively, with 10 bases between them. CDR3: CASSLRGYNEQFF. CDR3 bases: TGTGCCAGTAGCCTCAGGGGATACAATGAGCAGTTCTTC. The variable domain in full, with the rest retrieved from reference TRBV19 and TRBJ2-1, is DGGITQSPKYLFRKEGQNVTLSCEQNLNHDAMYWYRQDPGQGLRLIYYSQIVNDFQKGDIAEGYSVSREKKESFPLTVTSAQKNPTAFYLCASSLRGYNEQFFGPGTRLTVL.

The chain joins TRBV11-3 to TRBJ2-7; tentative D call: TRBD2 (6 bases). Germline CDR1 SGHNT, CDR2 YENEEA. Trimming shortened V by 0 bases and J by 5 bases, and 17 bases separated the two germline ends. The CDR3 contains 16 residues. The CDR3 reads CASSLDSVAGIHEQYF. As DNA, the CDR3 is TGTGCCAGCAGCTTAGATAGTGTTGCGGGGATCCACGAGCAGTACTTC.

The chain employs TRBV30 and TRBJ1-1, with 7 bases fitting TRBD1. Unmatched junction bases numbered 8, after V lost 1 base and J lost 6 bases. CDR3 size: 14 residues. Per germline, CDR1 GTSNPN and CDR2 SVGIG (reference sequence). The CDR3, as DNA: TGTGCCTGGAGTGCAGGACAGGTTTACTCTGAAGCTTTCTTT. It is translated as CAWSAGQVYSEAFF.

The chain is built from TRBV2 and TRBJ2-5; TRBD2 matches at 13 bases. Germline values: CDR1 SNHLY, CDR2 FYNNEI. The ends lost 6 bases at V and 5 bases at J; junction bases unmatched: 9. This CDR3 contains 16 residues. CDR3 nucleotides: TGTGCCAGCAGAAACTGGACTAGCGGGAGTTGGGAGACCCAGTACTTC. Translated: CASRNWTSGSWETQYF.

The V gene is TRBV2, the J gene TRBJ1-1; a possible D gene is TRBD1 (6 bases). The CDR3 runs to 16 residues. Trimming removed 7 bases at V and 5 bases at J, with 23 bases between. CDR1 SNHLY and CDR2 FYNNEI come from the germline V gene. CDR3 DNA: TGTGCCAGCATTCCTGAGACAGGAGGCGTGGAGACTGAAGCTTTCTTT. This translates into CASIPETGGVETEAFF. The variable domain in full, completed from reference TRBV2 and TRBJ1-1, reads EPEVTQTPSHQVTQMGQEVILRCVPISNHLYFYWYRQILGQKVEFLVSFYNNEISEKSEIFDDQFSVERPDGSNFTLKIRSTKLEDSAMYFCASIPETGGVETEAFFGQGTRLTVV.

The CDR3 coding sequence is TGTGCCAGCAGCCACAGGGGGCGCAGGAGCACAGATACGCAGTATTTT. Its protein is CASSHRGRRSTDTQYF. The rearrangement joins TRBV5-8 to TRBJ2-3, with 9 bases that match TRBD1. V shed 4 bases, J shed 0 bases, and the junction held 6 bases outside the gene matches. Germline values: CDR1 SGHTS, CDR2 YDEGEE. This CDR3 has 16 amino acids.

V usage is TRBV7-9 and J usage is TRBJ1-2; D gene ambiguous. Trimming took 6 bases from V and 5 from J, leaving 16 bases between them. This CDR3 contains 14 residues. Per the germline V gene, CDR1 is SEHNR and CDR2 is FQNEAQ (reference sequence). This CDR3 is CASRSGETRYGYTF. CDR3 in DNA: TGTGCCAGCAGGTCCGGGGAGACACGGTATGGCTACACCTTC.

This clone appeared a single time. CDR3: CAGGAGGRNEQFF. The CDR3 region has the DNA TGTGCCGGGGGGGCGGGAGGTCGGAATGAGCAGTTCTTC. This chain joins TRBV5-6 and TRBJ2-1; the match to TRBD2 covers 8 bases. This CDR3 has 13 amino acids. CDR1 and CDR2 (germline): SGHDT, YYEEEE. V shed 10 bases, J shed 7 bases, and the junction held 10 bases outside the gene matches. Variable domain in full (rest from reference TRBV5-6 and TRBJ2-1): DAGVTQSPTHLIKTRGQQVTLRCSPKSGHDTVSWYQQALGQGPQFIFQYYEEEERQRGNFPDRFSGHQFPNYSSELNVNALLLGDSALYLCAGGAGGRNEQFFGPGTRLTVL.

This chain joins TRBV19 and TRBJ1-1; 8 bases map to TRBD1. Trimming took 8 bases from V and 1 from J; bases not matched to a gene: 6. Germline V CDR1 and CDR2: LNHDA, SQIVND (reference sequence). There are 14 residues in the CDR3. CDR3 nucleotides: TGTGCCAGTCTAGACAGGGGAGGGAACACTGAAGCTTTCTTT. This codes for CASLDRGGNTEAFF.

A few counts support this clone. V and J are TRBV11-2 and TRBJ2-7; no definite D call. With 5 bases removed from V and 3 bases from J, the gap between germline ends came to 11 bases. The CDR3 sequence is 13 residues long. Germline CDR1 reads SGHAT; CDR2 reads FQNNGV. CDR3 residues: CASSIRLSYEQYF. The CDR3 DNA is TGTGCCAGCAGCATACGACTGAGCTACGAGCAGTACTTC.

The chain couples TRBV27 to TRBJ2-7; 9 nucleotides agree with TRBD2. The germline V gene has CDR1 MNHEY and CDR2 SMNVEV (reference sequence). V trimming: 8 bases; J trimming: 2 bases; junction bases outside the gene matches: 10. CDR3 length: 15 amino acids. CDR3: CASDRNRLAAYEQYF. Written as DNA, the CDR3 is TGTGCCAGCGATCGCAACAGACTAGCGGCCTACGAGCAGTACTTC.

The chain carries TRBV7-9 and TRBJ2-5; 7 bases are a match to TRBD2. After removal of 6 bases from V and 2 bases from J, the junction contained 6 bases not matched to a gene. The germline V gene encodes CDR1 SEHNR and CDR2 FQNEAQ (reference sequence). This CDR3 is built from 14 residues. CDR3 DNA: TGTGCCAGCAGAAGAATGGGGGGGCAAGAGACCCAGTACTTC. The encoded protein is CASRRMGGQETQYF.

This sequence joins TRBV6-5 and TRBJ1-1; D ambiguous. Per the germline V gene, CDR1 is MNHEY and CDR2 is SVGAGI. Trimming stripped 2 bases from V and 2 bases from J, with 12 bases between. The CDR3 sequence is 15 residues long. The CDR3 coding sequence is TGTGCCAGCAGTTACCCGGGCGGAGGAAACACTGAAGCTTTCTTT. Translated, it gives CASSYPGGGNTEAFF.

CDR3 nucleotide sequence: TGTGCCAGCAGTTATCTCAGGGGCAGGGAGCCCCAGCATTTT. Translating gives CASSYLRGREPQHF. The genes are TRBV6-5 and TRBJ1-5, with D tentatively TRBD1 (6 bases). Per the germline V gene, CDR1 is MNHEY and CDR2 is SVGAGI. The CDR3 has 14 residues. The V gene lost 3 bases and the J gene lost 8 bases, with 14 bases spanning the gap.

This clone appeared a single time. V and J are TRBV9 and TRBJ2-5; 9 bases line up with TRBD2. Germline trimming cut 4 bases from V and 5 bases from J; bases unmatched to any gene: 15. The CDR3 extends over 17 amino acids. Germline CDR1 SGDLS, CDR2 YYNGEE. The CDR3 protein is CASSYPLAGGNSETQYF. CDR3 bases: TGTGCCAGCAGCTACCCGCTTGCGGGAGGGAATTCGGAGACCCAGTACTTC.

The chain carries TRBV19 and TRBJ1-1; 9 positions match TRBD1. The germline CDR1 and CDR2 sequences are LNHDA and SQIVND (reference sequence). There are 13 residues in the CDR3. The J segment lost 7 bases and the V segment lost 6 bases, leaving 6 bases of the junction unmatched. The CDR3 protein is CASRGQGRIEAFF. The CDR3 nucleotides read TGTGCCAGTAGGGGACAGGGTAGGATTGAAGCTTTCTTT. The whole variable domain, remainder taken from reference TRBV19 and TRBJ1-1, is DGGITQSPKYLFRKEGQNVTLSCEQNLNHDAMYWYRQDPGQGLRLIYYSQIVNDFQKGDIAEGYSVSREKKESFPLTVTSAQKNPTAFYLCASRGQGRIEAFFGQGTRLTVV.

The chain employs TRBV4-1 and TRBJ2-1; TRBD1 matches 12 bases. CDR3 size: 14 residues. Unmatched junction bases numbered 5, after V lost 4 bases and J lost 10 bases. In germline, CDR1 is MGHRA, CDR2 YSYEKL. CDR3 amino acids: CASSPGTGGGEQFF. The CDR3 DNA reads TGCGCCAGCAGCCCCGGGACAGGGGGCGGGGAGCAGTTCTTC.

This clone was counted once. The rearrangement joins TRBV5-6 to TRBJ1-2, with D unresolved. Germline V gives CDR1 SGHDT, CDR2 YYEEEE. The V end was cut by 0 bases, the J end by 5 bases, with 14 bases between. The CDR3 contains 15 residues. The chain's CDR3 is CASSLDEGGGYGYTF. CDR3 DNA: TGTGCCAGCAGCTTGGATGAAGGTGGAGGGTATGGCTACACCTTC.